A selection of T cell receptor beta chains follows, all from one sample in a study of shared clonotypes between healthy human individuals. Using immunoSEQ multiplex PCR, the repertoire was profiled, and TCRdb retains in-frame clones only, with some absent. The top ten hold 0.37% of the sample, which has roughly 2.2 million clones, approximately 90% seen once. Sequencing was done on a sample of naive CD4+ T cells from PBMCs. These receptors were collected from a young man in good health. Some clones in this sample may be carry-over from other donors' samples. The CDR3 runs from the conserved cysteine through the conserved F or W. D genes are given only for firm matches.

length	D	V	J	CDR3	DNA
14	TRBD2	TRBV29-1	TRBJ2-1	CSVDSRTTSLWQFF	TGCAGCGTTGATTCCCGTACGACTAGCCTGTGGCAGTTCTTC
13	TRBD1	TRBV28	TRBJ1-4	CAGQDRAREKLFF	TGTGCCGGCCAAGACAGGGCCAGAGAAAAACTGTTTTTT
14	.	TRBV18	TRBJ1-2	CASSPPGGNYGYTF	TGTGCCAGCTCACCACCGGGAGGTAACTATGGCTACACCTTC
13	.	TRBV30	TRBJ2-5	CAWSNGGRQTQYF	TGTGCCTGGAGTAACGGGGGGCGACAGACCCAGTACTTC
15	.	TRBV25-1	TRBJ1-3	CASSDPGESGNTIYF	TGTGCCAGCAGTGACCCAGGGGAATCTGGAAACACCATATATTTT
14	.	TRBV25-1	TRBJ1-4	CASSDLQYNEKLFF	TGTGCCAGCAGTGATCTTCAGTATAATGAAAAACTGTTTTTT
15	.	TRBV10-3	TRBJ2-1	CAISWDASSYNEQFF	TGTGCCATCAGCTGGGACGCGAGCTCCTACAATGAGCAGTTCTTC
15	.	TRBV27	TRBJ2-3	CASSLLAGRLDTQYF	TGTGCCAGCAGTTTATTGGCAGGGCGGCTAGATACGCAGTATTTT
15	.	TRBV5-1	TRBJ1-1	CASSLVAGENTEAFF	TGCGCCAGCAGCTTGGTGGCCGGGGAGAACACTGAAGCTTTCTTT
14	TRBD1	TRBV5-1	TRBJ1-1	CASSLDRGIPEAFF	TGCGCCAGCAGCTTGGACAGGGGTATCCCTGAAGCTTTCTTT